These 20 T cell receptor beta chains originate from one sample sequenced in a study of T-cell reconstitution after alpha-beta-depleted transplantation in children listed by TCRdb under 2016. Read against the paper, the sample's treatment or condition label means: allogeneic hematopoietic cell transplantation with graft depleted of TCRalphabeta T cells and CD19 B cells. The protocol used for the library was PCR. TCRdb shows the sequencer as Illumina HiSeq 2500. TCR library preparation used molecular barcoding, with unique molecular identifiers applied to normalize quantification of the TCRbeta repertoire. TCRdb ran its own pipeline on the public reads, namely fastp trimming at Q25 and MiXCR clone calling, and kept in-frame beta chains. Records with the same CDR3 protein are collapsed into one entry carrying the most frequent genes and DNA. This sample holds hundreds of thousands of distinct CDR3 sequences; 9.5% to 13% were observed only once. The top ten clonotypes cover roughly 28% of the sample.

The source material was PBMCs, sampled before TCRalphabeta/CD19-depleted stem cell transplant. All receptors come from a child less than two years old with acute myeloid leukemia, due to receive a stem cell transplant.

This clonotype was seen repeatedly, ten times or more. The V gene is TRBV7-6, the J gene TRBJ2-7; D is possibly TRBD1 (5 bases). V was shortened by 1 base and J by 7 bases, with 17 bases between the two germline ends. The CDR3 length is 15 residues. Germline assignment: CDR1 SGHVS and CDR2 FNYEAQ. For the CDR3, the DNA is TGTGCCAGCAGCTTAGACCAGGGCTACTTGGGGGAGCAGTACTTC. Translation gives CASSLDQGYLGEQYF. Drawing the rest from reference TRBV7-6 and TRBJ2-7, the complete variable domain is GAGVSQSPRYKVTKRGQDVALRCDPISGHVSLYWYRQALGQGPEFLTYFNYEAQQDKSGLPNDRFSAERPEGSISTLTIQRTEQRDSAMYRCASSLDQGYLGEQYFGPGTRLTVT.

The chain employs TRBV18 and TRBJ2-5; D possibly corresponds to TRBD2 (6 bases). V shed 2 bases and J shed 5 bases, with 12 bases lying between them. The germline V gene has CDR1 KGHSH and CDR2 LQKENI. The CDR3 contains 14 residues. CDR3 DNA sequence: TGTGCCAGCTCACCATTGGACTATCTGGAGACCCAGTACTTC. It specifies CASSPLDYLETQYF.

This clonotype came up many times. The chain couples TRBV6-1 to TRBJ2-1; the match to TRBD1 covers 10 bases. V lost 5 bases to trimming and J lost 12 bases; unmatched junction nucleotides: 13. CDR1 is MNHNS and CDR2 is SASEGT in the germline V gene. The CDR3 loop spans 15 amino acids. The DNA of the CDR3 is TGTGCCAGCAGTCCGGCCGGGACAGGGGTCGGAAGGCAGTTCTTC. It encodes CASSPAGTGVGRQFF.

This clonotype has a count of ten or more. The gene calls are TRBV20-1 and TRBJ1-1; TRBD1 matches 9 bases. The CDR3 loop spans 14 amino acids. Germline loops: CDR1 DFQATT, CDR2 SNEGSKA (reference sequence). The V gene end was trimmed by 2 bases and the J gene end by 3 bases; junction bases not matched to a gene: 4. Here the CDR3 DNA reads TGCAGTGCTAGACACCGGGACAGGGACACTGAAGCTTTCTTT. As protein: CSARHRDRDTEAFF.

This clonotype was seen repeatedly, ten times or more. The chain has TRBV29-1 and TRBJ2-1, with D uncertain. CDR3 length: 13 residues. Germline-derived CDR1 and CDR2 are SQVTM and ANQGSEA. V lost 7 bases, J lost 6 bases, and 16 bases lay in between. CDR3 bases: TGCAGCGCTTGGATCAGATCCCTCAATGAGCAGTTCTTC. This sequence encodes CSAWIRSLNEQFF.

The table lists this clonotype with many counts. Here the CDR3 DNA reads TGTGCCAGCGGGCAACAGGGCAATCAGCCCCAGCATTTT. Translating it yields CASGQQGNQPQHF. This sequence joins TRBV6-6 and TRBJ1-5, with D perhaps matching TRBD1 (5 bases). Germline CDR1 is MNHNY and CDR2 is SVGAGI (reference sequence). The germline V and J ends were trimmed by 8 bases and 2 bases, with 10 bases remaining between them. CDR3 length: 13 amino acids.

V usage is TRBV20-1 and J usage is TRBJ1-3; 8 bases are shared with TRBD1. V shed 6 bases and J 0 bases; nucleotides not matched to a gene: 7. The CDR3 extends over 15 amino acids. Germline values: CDR1 DFQATT, CDR2 SNEGSKA (reference sequence). The CDR3 DNA follows: TGCAGTGCCCTCCGGACAGGGAACTCTGGAAACACCATATATTTT. Amino acid sequence: CSALRTGNSGNTIYF.

This clonotype was detected ten times or more. CDR3 amino acids: CASSYSTSGIKWIGDEQFF. CDR3 in DNA: TGTGCCAGCAGTTACTCGACTAGCGGGATTAAGTGGATTGGCGATGAGCAGTTCTTC. The J gene is TRBJ2-1, the V gene TRBV6-2 or TRBV6-3; the match to TRBD2 covers 11 bases. J was trimmed by 8 bases and V by 0 bases; bases with no gene match: 15. Germline V CDR1 and CDR2: MNHEY, SVGEGT. The CDR3 contains 19 residues.

This clonotype occurred many times. The V gene is TRBV7-2, the J gene TRBJ2-3; TRBD2 matches at 10 bases. CDR3 length: 16 amino acids. Germline CDR1 SGHTA, CDR2 FQGNSA. J gave up 1 base and V 4 bases, and 5 bases lay outside the gene matches. The CDR3 here is CASSYRAGGGTDTQYF. CDR3 DNA: TGTGCCAGCAGCTATCGAGCGGGAGGGGGCACAGATACGCAGTATTTT.

CDR3: CSARGGRGYNEQFF. CDR3 nucleotide sequence: TGCAGTGCCAGGGGCGGGAGGGGTTACAATGAGCAGTTCTTC. This chain links TRBV20-1 with TRBJ2-1, with 9 bases identical to TRBD2. Germline CDR1 reads DFQATT; CDR2 reads SNEGSKA (reference sequence). The CDR3 runs to 14 residues. V lost 6 bases and J lost 4; bases outside the gene matches: 7.

This clonotype was detected ten times or more. This chain connects TRBV5-1 to TRBJ2-5; 8 bases match TRBD2. The CDR3 is 15 amino acids. The V gene's germline CDR1 is SGHRS and CDR2 YFSETQ. Trimming removed 4 bases from V and 4 bases from J; junction bases left unmatched: 9. CDR3 sequence reads: CASSASSGGRETQYF. CDR3 DNA: TGCGCCAGCAGCGCCTCAAGCGGGGGTCGAGAGACCCAGTACTTC.

This clonotype occurred many times. This sequence joins TRBV20-1 and TRBJ1-1, with no clear D. Trimming took 2 bases from V and 0 from J, leaving 7 bases between them. The CDR3 covers 13 residues. CDR1 and CDR2 (germline): DFQATT, SNEGSKA (reference sequence). The CDR3 sequence: CSARYTVNTEAFF. The CDR3 nucleotides read TGCAGTGCTAGATACACGGTGAACACTGAAGCTTTCTTT.

In regard to this clonotype: This may stem from a read error, because a much larger clone lies one nucleotide away. This sequence joins TRBV5-1 and TRBJ2-7; D may be TRBD1 or TRBD2 (6 bases each). Trimming removed 4 bases from V and 4 bases from J, with 18 bases in between. The CDR3 consists of 15 residues. Germline CDR1 is SGHRS and CDR2 is YFSETQ. The CDR3 DNA is TGCGCCAGCAGCCCCGGCGGGACACGGGGTTACGAGCAGTACTTC. It encodes CASSPGGTRGYEQYF.

As concerns this clonotype: This could be a read error, since a much larger clone is one nucleotide away. This chain uses TRBV12-2 with TRBJ1-5; TRBD1 is taken as the D call from the table, unchecked against the DNA. TRBV12-2 is given as a pseudogene. This CDR3 has 15 amino acids. The DNA for the CDR3 is TGTGCAAGTCGCTTAGTGGGGGAAGTAGGGCAGCCCCAGCATTTT. Translating gives CASRLVGEVGQPQHF.

This clonotype was seen ten or more times. The rearrangement links TRBV24-1 to TRBJ1-1; D gene unclear. V lost 2 bases and J lost 1, with 16 bases in between. Germline lookup yields CDR1 KGHDR and CDR2 SFDVKD. CDR3 length: 17 amino acids. The DNA of the CDR3 is TGTGCCACCAGTGATTCTTCACGGAAAGACAAGAACACTGAAGCTTTCTTT. Amino acid sequence: CATSDSSRKDKNTEAFF.

This clonotype was recorded at least ten times. V and J are TRBV2 and TRBJ2-1; D is unclear. Germline-derived CDR1 and CDR2 are SNHLY and FYNNEI. This CDR3 contains 12 residues. The V gene lost 8 bases and the J gene lost 4 bases, with 9 bases spanning the gap. In DNA form, the CDR3 reads TGTGCCAGCTGCTGGGAATACAATGAGCAGTTCTTC. It translates to CASCWEYNEQFF.

The genes are TRBV28 and TRBJ1-5; a possible D gene is TRBD1 (5 bases). The CDR3 sequence is 16 residues long. V lost 2 bases and J 1 base, leaving 12 bases between the germline ends. The V gene's germline CDR1 is MDHEN and CDR2 SYDVKM. The CDR3 reads CASSLVGGRSNQPQHF. The CDR3 DNA reads as TGTGCCAGCAGTTTAGTCGGGGGAAGGAGCAATCAGCCCCAGCATTTT.

This clonotype appeared many times. The V and J genes are TRBV5-1 and TRBJ1-1, with 9 bases identical to TRBD1. The CDR3 runs 15 residues. The trim removed 0 bases at V and 7 bases at J, leaving 7 bases unmatched. Germline assignment: CDR1 SGHRS and CDR2 YFSETQ. The CDR3 nucleotides are TGCGCCAGCAGCTTGGGGACAGGGGCTGGTAGTGAAGCTTTCTTT. Its translation: CASSLGTGAGSEAFF. The full variable domain, completed using reference TRBV5-1 and TRBJ1-1, is KAGVTQTPRYLIKTRGQQVTLSCSPISGHRSVSWYQQTPGQGLQFLFEYFSETQRNKGNFPGRFSGRQFSNSRSEMNVSTLELGDSALYLCASSLGTGAGSEAFFGQGTRLTVV.

This clonotype was detected ten times or more. The chain is built from TRBV18 and TRBJ2-7; D is unclear. Trimming pared 2 bases from V and 3 bases from J, leaving 5 bases between. From germline, CDR1 is KGHSH and CDR2 LQKENI. The CDR3 is made up of 12 amino acids. CDR3 loop: CASSPKIYEQYF. CDR3 coding DNA: TGTGCCAGCTCACCAAAAATCTACGAGCAGTACTTC.

The sample holds many counts of this clonotype. The gene calls are TRBV28 and TRBJ2-7; 8 nucleotides match TRBD2. This CDR3 comprises 16 residues. Trimming took 8 bases from V and 2 from J; bases not matched to a gene: 14. Germline CDR1 MDHEN, CDR2 SYDVKM. In DNA, the CDR3 is TGTGCCAGCCATGTCGGGTTGACTAGCGTCCCCTACGAGCAGTACTTC. Translation: CASHVGLTSVPYEQYF.